The source of this T cell receptor beta chain is a study of post-analysis software for immune sequencing data. Study-wide background: In terms of disease course, relapsing-remitting, secondary progressive and progressive-relapsing multiple sclerosis were included. Regarding the study as a whole: Comparison of patients with controls showed a handful of TRBV segments more frequent in patients, TRBV5-6, TRBV5-1 and TRBV20-1 among them.

Unique molecular identifiers were present in the TCR beta cDNA libraries. TCRdb re-derived calls from the PCR reads in MiXCR, one entry per CDR3 protein. The sample includes about 560,000 distinct CDR3 sequences, about 40% of them seen just once. This CDR3 contains 14 residues. J gave up 7 bases and V 7 bases, and 11 bases lay outside the gene matches. This clonotype appeared a single time. Its antigen is still unknown. This TCR was sampled from a girl aged 5-17 years with multiple sclerosis. The V and J genes are TRBV12-3 or TRBV12-4 and TRBJ2-7, with 9 bases lining up with TRBD1. Sequencing was carried out using blood. The chain's CDR3 is CASTPATGGGEQYF. The CDR3 DNA is TGTGCCAGCACTCCAGCGACAGGGGGGGGAGAGCAGTACTTC.